Following are 10 T cell receptor beta chains from one sample sequenced in a study of control samples from healthy donors and cancer patients. The method was immunoSEQ multiplex PCR; TCRdb's version includes in-frame clones alone and lacks a portion of them. Of 79,000 or so clones listed, about 89% are singletons. The material sequenced was PBMCs. The receptors stem from a woman aged 45 to 65 with colorectal cancer.

The chain joins TRBV4-3 to TRBJ1-2, with TRBD1 identical over 8 bases. Germline-derived CDR1 and CDR2 are LGHNA and YSLEER. V dropped 0 bases and J dropped 2; count of bases not matched to a gene: 8. The CDR3 is 17 residues long. The CDR3 region has the DNA TGCGCCAGCAGCCAAGAGGCAGGGGGCGCCGAAAACTATGGCTACACCTTC. The encoded protein is CASSQEAGGAENYGYTF.

The chain joins TRBV5-6 to TRBJ1-6; 9 nucleotides line up with TRBD1. This CDR3 has 15 residues. Trimming removed 0 bases from V and 8 bases from J; junction bases left unmatched: 3. Germline loops: CDR1 SGHDT, CDR2 YYEEEE. The CDR3 DNA reads TGTGCCAGCAGCTTGGTACAGGGGGCAGATTCACCCCTCCACTTT. This sequence encodes CASSLVQGADSPLHF.

The rearrangement joins TRBV2 to TRBJ1-6; D is unclear. The CDR3 spans 13 residues. Looked up from germline, CDR1 is SNHLY and CDR2 is FYNNEI. The germline V and J ends were trimmed by 1 base and 8 bases, with 6 bases remaining between them. The chain's CDR3 is CASSEERDSPLHF. The CDR3 nucleotides are TGTGCCAGCAGTGAAGAGAGGGATTCACCCCTCCACTTT.

The gene calls are TRBV28 and TRBJ2-2; no firm D call. Trimming took off 3 bases at V and 1 base at J, with 9 bases between the two ends. Germline V gene data show CDR1 as MDHEN and CDR2 as SYDVKM. The CDR3 spans 15 residues. DNA of the CDR3: TGTGCCAGCAGTTTGGACCTCGTGAACACCGGGGAGCTGTTTTTT. This gives the protein CASSLDLVNTGELFF.

The V call is TRBV6-5, the J call TRBJ1-4; 7 bases are shared with TRBD1. Per germline, CDR1 MNHEY and CDR2 SVGAGI. The CDR3 contains 15 residues. V lost 5 bases, J lost 7 bases, and 10 bases stayed unmatched. CDR3 DNA sequence: TGTGCCAGCAGTCGCCACAGGGGCCAAGGTGAAAAACTGTTTTTT. Its protein is CASSRHRGQGEKLFF.

The genes are TRBV7-2 and TRBJ2-2, with 13 bases identical to TRBD2. CDR1 and CDR2 from the germline V gene are SGHTA and FQGNSA. Trimming cost V 5 bases and J 5 bases; bases outside gene matches: 2. This CDR3 is 15 amino acids long. Written as DNA, the CDR3 is TGTGCCAGCAGCCCGGGACTAGCGGGGACCGGGGAGCTGTTTTTT. This encodes CASSPGLAGTGELFF.

Only one count was recorded for this clone. The rearrangement uses TRBV30 and TRBJ1-6, with 11 bases identical to TRBD1. CDR1 GTSNPN and CDR2 SVGIG come from the germline V gene (reference sequence). This CDR3 has 13 amino acids. V dropped 8 bases and J dropped 7; count of bases not matched to a gene: 4. CDR3 DNA: TGTGCCGGGACAGGGGGAGCAAATTCACCCCTCCACTTT. Translated, it gives CAGTGGANSPLHF.

The chain links TRBV30 to TRBJ1-4, with D unclear. The ends were cut back, 3 bases at V and 8 bases at J, with 10 bases in the middle. Germline V gene sequence: CDR1 GTSNPN, CDR2 SVGIG (reference sequence). CDR3 length equals 12 residues. The CDR3: CAWSLPEEKLFF. The CDR3 coding sequence is TGTGCCTGGAGCCTCCCGGAGGAAAAACTGTTTTTT.

This clone occurred once. This chain uses TRBV21-1 with TRBJ2-3; the D call TRBD1 from the table was never checked on the DNA. TRBV21-1 is reported as a pseudogene. The CDR3 runs 15 residues. The CDR3 spells CASPGTGSNTDTQYF. Here the CDR3 DNA reads TGTGCCAGCCCCGGGACAGGGTCGAACACAGATACGCAGTATTTT.

The rearrangement uses TRBV28 and TRBJ1-2; TRBD1 might be the D (5 bases). The CDR3 consists of 14 residues. Per the germline V gene, CDR1 is MDHEN and CDR2 is SYDVKM. Deletions cut 1 base from V and 2 bases from J, with 8 bases between. The CDR3: CASSLSAGNYGYTF. In DNA, the CDR3 is TGTGCCAGCAGTTTATCGGCAGGGAACTATGGCTACACCTTC.